Listed below are T cell receptor beta chains from one sample, sequenced in a study of blood T cell repertoires in COVID-19. Only in-frame clones appear in the TCRdb table, and some are missing; sequencing was by immunoSEQ multiplex PCR. The sample records about 79,000 clones, 70% to 90% being singletons. The sample consisted of peripheral blood. The receptor set was obtained from a middle-aged man with active COVID-19. CDR3s include the opening cysteine and the closing phenylalanine or tryptophan. D genes are given only for firm matches. Clone size is stated in some rows and not others, as once, few, many or a class when expanded.

TGTGCCAGCAGCCCGAGCTCCGTCTACGAGCAGTACTTC | CASSPSSVYEQYF | NA | TRBV7-9 | NA | TRBJ2-7
TGTGCCAGCAGTCCTTCGGACAGTAAGGGCCTCTACACCTTC | CASSPSDSKGLYTF | NA | TRBV28 | NA | TRBJ1-2
TGTGCCAGCTCCCAAATCCAGGGGTACACAGATACGCAGTATTTT | CASSQIQGYTDTQYF | NA | TRBV18 | NA | TRBJ2-3
TGTGCCAGCTCATCTCCCGGGACAGGTGATTTCGCCCAGTACTTC | CASSSPGTGDFAQYF | TRBD1 | TRBV18 | NA | TRBJ2-5
TGCGCCAGCGGCCGGGACAGGGGGCGAGTACCCTACAATGAGCAGTTCTTC | CASGRDRGRVPYNEQFF | TRBD1 | TRBV23-1 | NA | TRBJ2-1
TGTGCCAGCTCAGTCGGGGTCACTGAAGCTTTCTTT | CASSVGVTEAFF | NA | TRBV18 | NA | TRBJ1-1
TGTGCCAGCAGCCGCTGGGCCGGGACAGGGACTTACTCTGGGGCCAACGTCCTGACTTTC | CASSRWAGTGTYSGANVLTF | TRBD1 | TRBV5-5 | NA | TRBJ2-6
TGTGCCAGCCGACCCATCGCGAGACACCTTTACGAGCAGTACTTC | CASRPIARHLYEQYF | NA | TRBV2 | many | TRBJ2-7
TGTGCCAGCGGGGAGGGACAGGTGGGCGGGGAGCTGTTTTTT | CASGEGQVGGELFF | NA | TRBV2 | once | TRBJ2-2
TGTGCCAGCAGTTTAGGCGGAGCCAGGAACACTGAAGCTTTCTTT | CASSLGGARNTEAFF | NA | TRBV28 | NA | TRBJ1-1
TGTGCCAGCAGTGAGCGAAGGAGCTCCTATAATTCACCCCTCCACTTT | CASSERRSSYNSPLHF | NA | TRBV25-1 | few | TRBJ1-6
TGTGCCACCAGCAGAGCCGGGACAGGGAGTTATGGCTACACCTTC | CATSRAGTGSYGYTF | TRBD1 | TRBV15 | NA | TRBJ1-2
TGTGCCAGTAGTATTGCCAGGAAAGAAAAACTGTTTTTT | CASSIARKEKLFF | NA | TRBV19 | NA | TRBJ1-4
TGTGCCAGCAGCACCACAGTGAGGGATTCACCCCTCCACTTT | CASSTTVRDSPLHF | NA | TRBV3-1/TRBV3-2 | few | TRBJ1-6
TGCGCCAGCAGAGGAGCGGGGCACACAGATACGCAGTATTTT | CASRGAGHTDTQYF | TRBD2 | TRBV5-1 | NA | TRBJ2-3
TGTGCCAGCAGCGACCTGAGGGAAGGTGAAAAACTGTTTTTT | CASSDLREGEKLFF | NA | TRBV5-8 | NA | TRBJ1-4
TGTGCCAGCAGTTCGGACAGGGCCCATGGCTACACCTTC | CASSSDRAHGYTF | TRBD1 | TRBV12-3/TRBV12-4 | NA | TRBJ1-2
TGTGCCAGCAGCTCCTACGGGCAGGGGCCCATTTTGGGCGAGCAGTACTTC | CASSSYGQGPILGEQYF | NA | TRBV7-9 | NA | TRBJ2-7
TGCGCCAGCAGCCAGAGGGCCGGGACTAGCGGGAGGACGTTCTACGAGCAGTACTTC | CASSQRAGTSGRTFYEQYF | TRBD2 | TRBV4-1 | NA | TRBJ2-7
TGTGCCACCGCAGAGGCTAATAGCAATCAGCCCCAGCATTTT | CATAEANSNQPQHF | NA | TRBV24-1 | NA | TRBJ1-5
TGCGCCAGCAGCCCGGGACAGCCATATGGCTACACCTTC | CASSPGQPYGYTF | TRBD1 | TRBV5-1 | once | TRBJ1-2
TGTGCCAGCGGCCCGAGGTGGCGGGAGGGAAATACGCAGTATTTT | CASGPRWREGNTQYF | TRBD2 | TRBV7-2 | NA | TRBJ2-3
TGCGCCAGCAGCCAAGAATTCGTCGGGACAGGGAATGAAAAACTGTTTTTT | CASSQEFVGTGNEKLFF | TRBD1 | TRBV4-1 | once | TRBJ1-4
TGTGCCAGCAGTCAAGTGGGGGGGGCCCGAGCCTACGAGCAGTACTTC | CASSQVGGARAYEQYF | NA | TRBV7-9 | NA | TRBJ2-7
TGCAGTGCTAGTGCACTAGTACAGCGGTATGAGCAGTTCTTC | CSASALVQRYEQFF | NA | TRBV20-1 | NA | TRBJ2-1
TGTGCCAGCAGCTCCTGGACTAGCGGGGGCCATGAGCAGTTCTTC | CASSSWTSGGHEQFF | TRBD2 | TRBV11-3 | once | TRBJ2-1
TGTGCCAGTAGTACCAAGAGAAGGACAGGGGGGGAACGCTACGAGCAGTACTTC | CASSTKRRTGGERYEQYF | TRBD1 | TRBV19 | once | TRBJ2-7